This T cell receptor beta chain is from a study of T cell repertoires in cytomegalovirus infection. Overall study: Peptides in the study included HLA-C-restricted and HLA-B-restricted CMV epitopes. Through public TCR beta signatures, both CMV infection and matching HLA type were indicated.

Points on this clonotype: The antigen remains unidentified.

MiXCR, applied by TCRdb to the reads, yields one record per CDR3 protein. The data show hundreds of thousands of distinct CDR3 sequences, 30% to 40% seen once. Trimming took 5 bases from V and 4 from J; bases not matched to a gene: 8. The CDR3 covers 15 residues. Germline V CDR1 and CDR2: SGHAT, FQNNGV. Study results and limitations: Frequencies of public TCR beta families were cumulated, and this identified carriers of CMV plus the relevant HLA. Dominating the ex vivo response were HLA-C-restricted CMV-specific TCR beta clonotypes.

The V call is TRBV11-2, the J call TRBJ2-3, with TRBD1 matching over 8 bases. The sequencing used cultured CD8+ T cells from PBMCs, collected from culture after CMV antigen stimulation. This TCR was recovered from a human donor in good health (CMV status not recorded). Some clones in this sample may be carry-over from other donors' samples. CDR3 nucleotide sequence: TGTGCCAGCAGCCCCAGGACAGGGTACGCAGATACGCAGTATTTT. It is translated as CASSPRTGYADTQYF.